The 23 T cell receptor beta chains presented below share a single source sample, sequenced in a study of T cell changes during pregnancy in multiple sclerosis. Only in-frame clones appear in the TCRdb table, and some are missing; sequencing was by immunoSEQ multiplex PCR. The sample has tens of thousands of clones; roughly 92% are singletons. Sample: CD8+ T cells from peripheral blood mononuclear cells, taken before pregnancy. All receptors come from a female donor with multiple sclerosis, enrolled in a pregnancy study.

The rearrangement links TRBV7-2 to TRBJ2-7; TRBD2 is a possible D gene (5 bases). Germline lookup yields CDR1 SGHTA and CDR2 FQGNSA. Trimming removed 3 bases from V and 1 base from J, with 10 bases in between. There are 14 residues in the CDR3. The CDR3 coding sequence is TGTGCCAGCAGCTTGGTGAGGGATTCCTACGAGCAGTACTTC. This sequence encodes CASSLVRDSYEQYF.

This sequence joins TRBV9 and TRBJ2-6; 7 bases are shared with TRBD2. The CDR3 loop spans 14 amino acids. Germline assignment: CDR1 SGDLS and CDR2 YYNGEE. The V segment lost 7 bases and the J segment 4 bases; nucleotides outside the gene matches: 5. CDR3 DNA: TGTGCCAGCGGGGGGGTTTTGGGGGCCAACGTCCTGACTTTC. The encoded protein is CASGGVLGANVLTF.

This chain joins TRBV27 and TRBJ2-5; 12 nucleotides line up with TRBD2. The CDR3 is 15 amino acids. Germline CDR1 is MNHEY and CDR2 is SMNVEV (reference sequence). The trim removed 1 base at V and 5 bases at J, leaving 2 bases unmatched. Written as DNA, the CDR3 is TGTGCCAGCAGTTTATGGACTAGCGGGGTTGAGACCCAGTACTTC. Translating gives CASSLWTSGVETQYF.

This chain uses TRBV2 with TRBJ1-2, with TRBD1 matching 11 bases. CDR3 size: 14 residues. V lost 5 bases and J lost 4; bases outside the gene matches: 3. Germline V lookup: CDR1 SNHLY, CDR2 FYNNEI. DNA for the CDR3: TGTGCCAGCAGTCCAGGGACAGGGGGCTATGGCTACACCTTC. Translating it yields CASSPGTGGYGYTF.

This chain joins TRBV7-8 and TRBJ2-3; 16 nucleotides match TRBD2. With V trimmed by 5 bases and J by 4 bases, 12 bases remained unmatched. Germline CDR1 is SGHVS and CDR2 is FQNEAQ. There are 19 residues in the CDR3. The CDR3 DNA follows: TGTGCCAGCAGCCAGGCGGGACTAGCGGGAGGGCCGGAGTCAGATACGCAGTATTTT. Encoded protein: CASSQAGLAGGPESDTQYF.

The rearrangement uses TRBV6-1 and TRBJ2-7, with D possibly matching TRBD1 (5 bases). With 3 bases removed from V and 8 bases from J, the gap between germline ends came to 14 bases. This CDR3 has 13 residues. Germline assignment: CDR1 MNHNS and CDR2 SASEGT. For the CDR3, the DNA is TGTGCCAGCAGTGACATCCGACAGTACAAGCAGTACTTC. This translates into CASSDIRQYKQYF.

This clone was picked up a small number of times. V gene TRBV28 combines with J gene TRBJ2-3; 8 bases agree with TRBD1. The CDR3 contains 15 residues. Germline loops: CDR1 MDHEN, CDR2 SYDVKM. V was pared by 4 bases and J by 0 bases, with 3 bases of the junction left unmatched. This CDR3 reads CASSYWTGSTDTQYF. The CDR3 nucleotides read TGTGCCAGCAGTTACTGGACAGGGAGCACAGATACGCAGTATTTT.

The genes are TRBV21-1 and TRBJ2-5; TRBD1, the table's D call, lacks a check against the DNA. TRBV21-1 is annotated as a pseudogene. This CDR3 region has 15 residues. The CDR3 region has the DNA TGTGCCAGCAGTGTTCGACAGTGGGGTTGTAAGACCCAGTACTTC. Translated, it gives CASSVRQWGCKTQYF.

The V call is TRBV28, the J call TRBJ2-7; the D gene is possibly TRBD1 (5 bases). V was pared by 7 bases and J by 0 bases, with 13 bases between. Germline CDR1 and CDR2: MDHEN and SYDVKM. The CDR3 runs to 14 residues. The CDR3 nucleotides read TGTGCCAGCATCCAGCTCAGGGACTCCTACGAGCAGTACTTC. This sequence encodes CASIQLRDSYEQYF.

This chain uses TRBV27 with TRBJ2-1; 7 nucleotides align to TRBD2. The CDR3 has 12 residues. V trimming: 4 bases; J trimming: 13 bases; junction bases outside the gene matches: 7. CDR1 MNHEY and CDR2 SMNVEV come from the germline V gene (reference sequence). Written as DNA, the CDR3 is TGTGCCAGCAGTTCTAGCGGCCGGGCCCAGTTCTTC. It translates to CASSSSGRAQFF.

This clone showed up just a few times. The V and J genes are TRBV10-2 and TRBJ1-1; perhaps TRBD1 as D (6 bases). Germline V CDR1 and CDR2: WSHSY, SAAADI. Trimming left V 6 bases short and J 4 bases short, with 9 bases between. This CDR3 comprises 12 residues. CDR3 coding DNA: TGCGCCAGCAGGGAAGGGGGCACTGAAGCTTTCTTT. Protein product: CASREGGTEAFF.

Only one count was recorded for this clone. The chain uses TRBV27 and TRBJ2-7; 9 bases line up with TRBD1. This CDR3 has 16 residues. Germline assignment: CDR1 MNHEY and CDR2 SMNVEV (reference sequence). The V segment lost 4 bases and the J segment 3 bases; nucleotides outside the gene matches: 10. CDR3 residues: CASSSPGQGAVYEQYF. The CDR3 region has the DNA TGTGCCAGCAGTTCCCCGGGACAGGGAGCAGTCTACGAGCAGTACTTC.

The genes are TRBV5-1 and TRBJ1-1, with 9 positions matching TRBD1. With V trimmed by 5 bases and J by 0 bases, 8 bases remained unmatched. The CDR3 consists of 16 residues. Germline CDR1 SGHRS, CDR2 YFSETQ. The CDR3 DNA reads TGCGCCAGCAGTCCCACAGGGGGCGGTTTGAACACTGAAGCTTTCTTT. This encodes CASSPTGGGLNTEAFF.

The CDR3 DNA sequence: TGTGCCAGCAGCTCCGCCGAGGTCCTAGCGGGAGAAGATACGCAGTATTTT. Protein: CASSSAEVLAGEDTQYF. V usage is TRBV7-2 and J usage is TRBJ2-3; 10 nucleotides align to TRBD2. The V segment lost 4 bases and the J segment 5 bases; nucleotides outside the gene matches: 12. CDR1 is SGHTA and CDR2 is FQGNSA in the germline V gene. The CDR3 consists of 17 residues.

J is TRBJ1-1 and V is TRBV28; 9 nucleotides agree with TRBD1. The V gene end was trimmed by 7 bases and the J gene end by 5 bases; junction bases not matched to a gene: 11. The CDR3 totals 15 residues. CDR1 MDHEN and CDR2 SYDVKM come from the germline V gene. Here the CDR3 DNA reads TGTGCCAGCAATCAGGGAGGACAGGGGTGGACTGAAGCTTTCTTT. Protein product: CASNQGGQGWTEAFF. The full variable domain, completed using reference TRBV28 and TRBJ1-1, is DVKVTQSSRYLVKRTGEKVFLECVQDMDHENMFWYRQDPGLGLRLIYFSYDVKMKEKGDIPEGYSVSREKKERFSLILESASTNQTSMYLCASNQGGQGWTEAFFGQGTRLTVV.

This CDR3 reads CASSSTDYSYNEQFF. In DNA, the CDR3 is TGTGCCAGCAGCTCCACGGACTACTCCTACAATGAGCAGTTCTTC. The rearrangement links TRBV7-3 to TRBJ2-1; possibly TRBD2 for D (6 bases). The germline V gene has CDR1 SGHTA and CDR2 FQGTGA. The germline V and J ends were trimmed by 4 bases and 0 bases, with 10 bases remaining between them. CDR3 length equals 15 residues.

The chain uses TRBV28 and TRBJ1-5, with TRBD1 as a possible D gene (5 bases). Trimming took off 8 bases at V and 2 bases at J, with 7 bases between the two ends. Germline assignment: CDR1 MDHEN and CDR2 SYDVKM. CDR3 length: 12 amino acids. CDR3 in amino acids: CASGGGNQPQHF. In DNA form, the CDR3 reads TGTGCCAGCGGAGGGGGCAATCAGCCCCAGCATTTT.

V is TRBV30 and J is TRBJ1-1; D is perhaps TRBD1 (5 bases). V dropped 2 bases and J dropped 8 bases, with 18 bases sitting between them. CDR3 length: 14 residues. CDR1 and CDR2 from the germline V gene are GTSNPN and SVGIG (reference sequence). The CDR3 loop is CAWSIPTVGPEAFF. CDR3 coding DNA: TGTGCCTGGAGTATACCGACAGTAGGTCCCGAAGCTTTCTTT.

This rearrangement joins TRBV6-1 to TRBJ2-1; 12 bases match TRBD2. CDR3 size: 18 residues. Trimming took 4 bases from V and 6 from J; bases not matched to a gene: 13. Germline-derived CDR1 and CDR2 are MNHNS and SASEGT. CDR3 in amino acids: CASSATVPASGRVNEQFF. The CDR3 nucleotides are TGTGCCAGCAGTGCGACGGTCCCTGCTAGCGGGAGGGTCAATGAGCAGTTCTTC.

V gene TRBV15 combines with J gene TRBJ2-3; 7 bases align to TRBD1. Germline V lookup: CDR1 LNHNV, CDR2 YYDKDF (reference sequence). The CDR3 has 14 residues. The ends lost 5 bases at V and 0 bases at J; junction bases unmatched: 2. The CDR3 spells CATSGTASTDTQYF. Written as DNA, the CDR3 is TGTGCCACCAGCGGGACAGCTAGCACAGATACGCAGTATTTT.

The CDR3 sequence is CASSYSRQGNYEQYF. In nucleotides, the CDR3 is TGTGCCAGCAGTTACTCGAGACAGGGTAACTACGAGCAGTACTTC. The chain combines TRBV6-6 with TRBJ2-7, with 7 positions matching TRBD1. Trimming took 0 bases from V and 3 from J; bases not matched to a gene: 5. This CDR3 is 15 amino acids long. The germline CDR1 and CDR2 sequences are MNHNY and SVGAGI (reference sequence).

This chain joins TRBV5-6 and TRBJ1-2; D is unclear. The germline V gene has CDR1 SGHDT and CDR2 YYEEEE. Trimming pared 2 bases from V and 5 bases from J, leaving 13 bases between. CDR3 length: 14 residues. CDR3 region: CASSFSARTYGYTF. For the CDR3, the DNA is TGTGCCAGCAGCTTCTCAGCAAGGACTTATGGCTACACCTTC.

The genes are TRBV9 and TRBJ1-2, with a weak D call TRBD1 (6 bases). The V gene lost 3 bases and the J gene lost 14 bases, with 17 bases spanning the gap. The germline V gene encodes CDR1 SGDLS and CDR2 YYNGEE. This CDR3 has 12 amino acids. CDR3 protein: CASSDKSGTLTF. The CDR3 DNA follows: TGTGCCAGCAGCGATAAGTCCGGGACATTAACCTTC. Based on the CDR3 plus reference TRBV9 and TRBJ1-2, the full variable domain is DSGVTQTPKHLITATGQRVTLRCSPRSGDLSVYWYQQSLDQGLQFLIQYYNGEERAKGNILERFSAQQFPDLHSELNLSSLELGDSALYFCASSDKSGTLTFGSGTRLTVV.